This T cell receptor (beta chain) was obtained from a study of blood T cells in healthy people across ages. A second PCR of about 7 to 12 cycles used a sample-barcoded 5' primer and a J-beta primer mix. TCRdb re-derived calls from the 5' RACE reads in MiXCR, one entry per CDR3 protein. The top ten hold 3% to 4% of the sample, which has fewer than 650,000 distinct CDR3 sequences, about a quarter seen once. Of note for this clonotype: Its target is not known.

Isolation yielded PBMCs, at least 7 million per sample, in every case. The CDR3 runs to 18 residues. J lost 0 bases, V lost 1 base, and 9 bases had no gene match. The germline CDR1 and CDR2 sequences are LGHDT and YNNKEL (reference sequence). Study-wide results and caveats: Correlation between TCR beta diversity and naive T cell percentage was strong. A roughly linear age-dependent decrease characterized TCR beta diversity per million T cells. PBMC samples, being unsorted, prevented any conclusive comparison of naive and antigen-experienced cells.

In addition, the sample was reused for a study of T cells of mothers and their children.

This sequence originates from a boy younger than 10 in good health. The chain uses TRBV3-1 and TRBJ2-7; 10 nucleotides agree with TRBD2. Sequenced input: blood. CDR3 DNA: TGTGCCAGCAGCCAAGGGGGGGCTAGCGGGGGAAACTCCTACGAGCAGTACTTC. Translation gives CASSQGGASGGNSYEQYF.